Sequencing of this T cell receptor (beta chain) was carried out in a study of PD-L1 blockade in urothelial cancer. Across the whole study: Reported median T cell count for blood samples was 110,000 to 150,000.

This clone has a single count. Its target is unknown. All patients carried locally advanced or metastatic urothelial carcinoma. Sample contribution per patient ranged from 1 to 8, covering pretreatment and on-treatment. The CDR3 has 15 residues. V lost 4 bases and J lost 6; bases outside the gene matches: 10. Germline V gives CDR1 SGHDT, CDR2 YYEEEE. Study-level findings and limits: In blood sampled pretreatment, TCR clonality below the median predicted better survival.

Sequencing used immunoSEQ multiplex PCR; TCRdb keeps in-frame clones, though not all of them. The table has roughly 87,000 clones, roughly 87% seen once; the top ten hold about 6%. This specimen consisted of PBMCs, obtained around atezolizumab (anti-PD-L1) treatment. The TCR sequence derives from a woman in her sixties or seventies with urothelial cancer. This chain joins TRBV5-6 and TRBJ2-4, with 7 bases matching TRBD2. The CDR3 loop reads CASSGSGPGGNIQYF. CDR3 in DNA: TGTGCCAGCAGCGGGTCAGGGCCGGGGGGAAACATTCAGTACTTC.